The rows below give T cell receptor beta chains drawn from one sample of a study of blood T cell repertoires in COVID-19. The protocol was immunoSEQ multiplex PCR, while the TCRdb copy is restricted to in-frame clones and leaves out a portion. Among tens of thousands of clones listed, about 86% were seen once. The sample was peripheral blood. These receptors came from a human donor in a cohort sampled during active COVID-19. CDR3s include the opening cysteine and the closing phenylalanine or tryptophan. A D gene is named only where the DNA matches it firmly. The size of a clone is reported for some rows only, either as once, few or many, or as a class for expanded clones.

cdr3_nt cdr3_aa d_call j_call clone_size v_call
TGTGCCAGCAGGGACAGAATCTCTCTTAATGAAAAACTGTTTTTT CASRDRISLNEKLFF . TRBJ1-4 few TRBV2
TGTGCCAGCAGTTACCAGGGGATTAATGAAAAACTGTTTTTT CASSYQGINEKLFF . TRBJ1-4 . TRBV6-2/TRBV6-3
TGTGCCAGCAGCTTAGATGGGGGCAGCAATCAGCCCCAGCATTTT CASSLDGGSNQPQHF . TRBJ1-5 . TRBV11-2
TGTGCCAGCAGCTTTATGGGGCCGACAGGGGGAAATGAAAAACTGTTTTTT CASSFMGPTGGNEKLFF TRBD1 TRBJ1-4 . TRBV5-4
TGCGCCAGCAGTGAGTCGCTTTCCAGCGGGGGTCCCTACGGGCAGTACTTC CASSESLSSGGPYGQYF TRBD2 TRBJ2-7 . TRBV10-1
TGTGCCAGCAGCTTGGGCCAGGGTACCGGGGAGCTGTTTTTT CASSLGQGTGELFF . TRBJ2-2 . TRBV5-5
TGTGCCAGCAGTGAATCAGGGGGCACTTTCTACAATGAGCAGTTCTTC CASSESGGTFYNEQFF TRBD1 TRBJ2-1 large TRBV6-1
TGTGCCAGCAGTTTTGGGATAGGGGTTGGGACTGAAGCTTTCTTT CASSFGIGVGTEAFF . TRBJ1-1 . TRBV28
TGTGCCAGCAGCAATCCAGGGGTTGGGGAGACCCAGTACTTC CASSNPGVGETQYF . TRBJ2-5 . TRBV27
TGCGCCAGCAGCTTGACAGTTGAATACTATGGCTACACCTTC CASSLTVEYYGYTF . TRBJ1-2 . TRBV5-1
TGTGCCAGCAGCTTGACAGGGAACGAGCAGTACTTC CASSLTGNEQYF TRBD1 TRBJ2-7 . TRBV7-2
TGTGCCAGCAGCGACCTAGCCGGCGAGCAGTACTTC CASSDLAGEQYF . TRBJ2-7 . TRBV2
TGTGCCAGCAGTGGTCATGGCGGTTTACAGGGTCTGTACTTC CASSGHGGLQGLYF . TRBJ2-7 once TRBV25-1
TGTGCCAGCAGTTGGGGACACCGGTCTAACTATGGCTACACCTTC CASSWGHRSNYGYTF . TRBJ1-2 once TRBV6-2/TRBV6-3
TGTGCCACCAGTGATTTCGGGTCAGCGGGAATGGAGACCCAGTACTTC CATSDFGSAGMETQYF TRBD2 TRBJ2-5 . TRBV24-1
TGTGCCAGCAGCGTAGCCGGGGGAGGGGCAGATACGCAGTATTTT CASSVAGGGADTQYF TRBD2 TRBJ2-3 . TRBV9
TGTGCCAGCTCACCACCGACTAGCCCTTACAATGAGCAGTTCTTC CASSPPTSPYNEQFF TRBD2 TRBJ2-1 . TRBV18
TGCGCCAGCAGCCAAGGGAGACTAGCGGGGCCCTACGAGCAGTACTTC CASSQGRLAGPYEQYF TRBD2 TRBJ2-7 . TRBV4-3
TGTGCCTGGGAGGGAGGAAAGGGCGGCAATCAGCCCCAGCATTTT CAWEGGKGGNQPQHF . TRBJ1-5 . TRBV30
TGTGCCAGCAGCTTCATCGACAGGAACTATGGCTACACCTTC CASSFIDRNYGYTF . TRBJ1-2 . TRBV7-2
TGTGCCAGCAGCCTCGGGGGGGCCTGGTACGAGCAGTACTTC CASSLGGAWYEQYF TRBD2 TRBJ2-7 . TRBV14
TGTGCCAGTAACTCCGCGGGGGGGAGTAATTCACCCCTCCACTTT CASNSAGGSNSPLHF . TRBJ1-6 . TRBV19